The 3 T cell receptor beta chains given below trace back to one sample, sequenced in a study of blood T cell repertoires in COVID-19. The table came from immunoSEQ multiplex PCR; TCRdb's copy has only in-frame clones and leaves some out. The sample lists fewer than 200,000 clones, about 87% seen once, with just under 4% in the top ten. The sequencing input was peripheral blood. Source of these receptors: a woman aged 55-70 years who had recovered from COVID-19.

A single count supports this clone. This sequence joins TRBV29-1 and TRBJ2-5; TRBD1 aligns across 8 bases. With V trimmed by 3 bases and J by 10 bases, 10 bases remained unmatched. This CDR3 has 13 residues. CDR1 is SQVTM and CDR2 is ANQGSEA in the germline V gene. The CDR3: CSVEQPQGVVQYF. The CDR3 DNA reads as TGCAGCGTTGAGCAACCACAGGGGGTAGTCCAGTACTTC.

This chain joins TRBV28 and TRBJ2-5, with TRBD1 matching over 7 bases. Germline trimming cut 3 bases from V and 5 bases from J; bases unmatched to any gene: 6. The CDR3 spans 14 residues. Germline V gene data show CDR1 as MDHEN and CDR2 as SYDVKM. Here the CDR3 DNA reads TGTGCCAGCAGTTTGACAGGGCCAGGGGAGACCCAGTACTTC. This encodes CASSLTGPGETQYF.

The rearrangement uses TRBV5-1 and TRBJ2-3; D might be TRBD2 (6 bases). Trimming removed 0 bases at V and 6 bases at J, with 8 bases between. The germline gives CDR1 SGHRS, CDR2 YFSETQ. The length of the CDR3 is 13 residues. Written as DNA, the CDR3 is TGCGCCAGCAGCTTGGTGGGGGGTGATACGCAGTATTTT. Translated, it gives CASSLVGGDTQYF. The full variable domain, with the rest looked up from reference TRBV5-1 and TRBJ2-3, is KAGVTQTPRYLIKTRGQQVTLSCSPISGHRSVSWYQQTPGQGLQFLFEYFSETQRNKGNFPGRFSGRQFSNSRSEMNVSTLELGDSALYLCASSLVGGDTQYFGPGTRLTVL.